The 3 T cell receptor beta chains below come from one sample, sequenced in a study of spatial heterogeneity in lung cancer. TCRdb itself ran the 5' RACE reads through MiXCR, one entry per CDR3 protein. The sample carries tens of thousands of distinct CDR3 sequences, 12% recorded once. Time point noted: blood at routine non-recurrence follow-up after resection. The sample here was PBMCs, taken at follow-up. The receptor set was obtained from a male donor with early-stage non-small cell lung cancer.

This clonotype has at least ten counts. J is TRBJ2-5 and V is TRBV7-2; D may be TRBD2 (6 bases). CDR3 length equals 13 residues. The V gene's germline CDR1 is SGHTA and CDR2 FQGNSA. V lost 10 bases and J lost 0, with 12 bases in between. In nucleotides, the CDR3 is TGTGCCACGCGGAGGGAGTACCAAGAGACCCAGTACTTC. This encodes CATRREYQETQYF.

In this sample, this clonotype turned up many times. This rearrangement joins TRBV20-1 to TRBJ1-2, with TRBD1 matching over 7 bases. V lost 6 bases, J lost 7 bases, and 8 bases stayed unmatched. The CDR3 totals 12 residues. Germline assignment: CDR1 DFQATT and CDR2 SNEGSKA (reference sequence). CDR3 bases: TGCAGTGCGCAGACAGGGCCCTCTGGCTACACCTTC. Its protein is CSAQTGPSGYTF.

V usage is TRBV4-3 and J usage is TRBJ2-3; D unclear. V dropped 0 bases and J dropped 1 base, with 5 bases sitting between them. Germline V gene lookup returns CDR1 LGHNA and CDR2 YSLEER. The CDR3 consists of 14 residues. The CDR3 DNA follows: TGCGCCAGCAGCCAAGATACCGGCACAGATACGCAGTATTTT. This sequence encodes CASSQDTGTDTQYF.